This T cell receptor (beta chain) was profiled in a study of CXCR3-negative and CXCR3-positive naive CD8 T cells. TRB cDNA libraries were made by UMI-labeled 5' RACE. Following a re-call of the 5' RACE reads, TCRdb has one entry per CDR3 protein and lacks DNA. This sample's table has tens of thousands of distinct CDR3 sequences. Of note for this clonotype: The antigen remains undetermined.

The CDR3 loop spans 12 amino acids. From germline, CDR1 is SEHNR and CDR2 FQNEAQ (reference sequence). General observations from the study: In cryopreserved cells, CXCR3 expression partially decreased, and fresh PBMCs were used in most assays. TRBV-TRBJ usage matched between naive CXCR3-negative and CXCR3-positive cells but not between memory cells. TRB CDR3 hydrophobicity was greater in CXCR3-positive naive cells than in CXCR3-negative naive cells.

The clonotype originates from a human donor in good health. Some clones in this sample may be carry-over from other donors' samples. The sample comprised naive CXCR3+ CD8+ T cells from blood. Noted subset: CD45RO-CCR7+CD27+CD95- naive CD8+ T cells expressing CXCR3 (TNR3+). The J gene is TRBJ1-2, the V gene TRBV7-9; the TCRdb D gene call, TRBD1, has no DNA to confirm it. CDR3 protein: CASRQGGDGYTF.